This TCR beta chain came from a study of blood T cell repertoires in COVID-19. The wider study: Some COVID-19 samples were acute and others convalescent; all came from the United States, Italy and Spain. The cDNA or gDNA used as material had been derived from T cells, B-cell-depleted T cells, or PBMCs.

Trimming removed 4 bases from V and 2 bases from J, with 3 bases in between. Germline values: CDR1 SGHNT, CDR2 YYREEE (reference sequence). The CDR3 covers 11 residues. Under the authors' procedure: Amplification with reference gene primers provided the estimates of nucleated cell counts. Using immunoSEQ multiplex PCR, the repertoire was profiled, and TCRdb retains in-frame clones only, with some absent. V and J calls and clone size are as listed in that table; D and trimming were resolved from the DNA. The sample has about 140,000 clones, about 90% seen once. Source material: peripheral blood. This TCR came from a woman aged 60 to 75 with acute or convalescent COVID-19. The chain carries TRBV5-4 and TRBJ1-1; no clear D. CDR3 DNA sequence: TGTGCCAGCAGCCTAAACACTGAAGCTTTCTTT. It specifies CASSLNTEAFF.